These T cell receptor beta chains were read from a single sample in a study of cytomegalovirus exposure and HLA in healthy donors. Measured with immunoSEQ multiplex PCR; TCRdb has only the in-frame clones, and not every one. The sample contains around 120,000 clones, 75% to 85% of which appear only once. The sequenced sample consisted of PBMCs. These receptors originate from a middle-aged man in good health and CMV-seronegative. Each CDR3 is given with its conserved first and last residue. A D gene is named only where the DNA matches it firmly. A clone size is listed for some rows: how often the clone was seen (once, few, many), or a class if it is expanded.

V gene,J gene,clone size,D gene,CDR3 DNA,CDR3 protein
TRBV4-1,TRBJ2-5,few,-,TGCGCCAGCAGCCCCGGGGAGACCCAGTACTTC,CASSPGETQYF
TRBV5-5,TRBJ2-1,-,-,TGTGCCAGCAGCTTGGTCCCAGGCATTGTTTCAAATGAGCAGTTCTTC,CASSLVPGIVSNEQFF
TRBV29-1,TRBJ2-2,-,-,TGCAGCGTCGAGGCCCAAACCGGGGAGCTGTTTTTT,CSVEAQTGELFF
TRBV5-6,TRBJ1-5,-,-,TGTGCCAGCAGCTTGGTCCAGGGCGGGGAGCCCCAGCATTTT,CASSLVQGGEPQHF
TRBV6-1,TRBJ2-3,-,TRBD1,TGTGCCAGCAGTGAAAACAGGGGTGCAGATACGCAGTATTTT,CASSENRGADTQYF
TRBV6-1,TRBJ2-5,-,-,TGTGCCAGCAGTGATCCCCTCACGGTAAGGGTCGGAGGGGAGCAGTACTTC,CASSDPLTVRVGGEQYF
TRBV6-5,TRBJ2-7,few,-,TGTGCCAGCAGTTACTCTCAGGGATATAGGACCTACGAGCAGTACTTC,CASSYSQGYRTYEQYF
TRBV2,TRBJ1-2,few,-,TGTGCCAGCGGTGGACAGACTTATTATGGCTACACCTTC,CASGGQTYYGYTF
TRBV5-6,TRBJ1-4,-,TRBD1,TGTGCCAGCAGCAGCCCCGAGACAGGGGGGGAAAAACTGTTTTTT,CASSSPETGGEKLFF
TRBV10-2,TRBJ1-1,-,TRBD1,TGCGCCAGCAGTCGTGACAGGGGACTGAACACTGAAGCTTTCTTT,CASSRDRGLNTEAFF
TRBV7-9,TRBJ2-3,-,-,TGTGCCAGCAGCTTCAGGGTTGGGGATAGCACAGATACGCAGTATTTT,CASSFRVGDSTDTQYF
TRBV6-1,TRBJ2-3,-,TRBD2,TGTGCCAGCTGCTTGCTAGCGGAGAGCACAGATACGCAGTATTTT,CASCLLAESTDTQYF
TRBV5-1,TRBJ2-1,few,-,TGCGCCAGCAGCTTGGGAGGGCGAAGCCGGGATGAGCAGTTCTTC,CASSLGGRSRDEQFF
TRBV7-2,TRBJ1-4,few,TRBD1,TGTGCCAGCAGTCGAGGACAGGATGAAAAACTGTTTTTT,CASSRGQDEKLFF
TRBV29-1,TRBJ2-3,-,TRBD2,TGCAGCGTTGAAATTAGCGGGGGGGCTTCAGATACGCAGTATTTT,CSVEISGGASDTQYF
TRBV7-9,TRBJ2-7,-,-,TGTGCCAGCAGCACAGCTGGGGAGCAGTACTTC,CASSTAGEQYF
TRBV5-5,TRBJ2-2,-,-,TGTGCCAGCAGCGAGCTTTGGCCGGGGTTCAACACCGGGGAGCTGTTTTTT,CASSELWPGFNTGELFF
TRBV29-1,TRBJ2-7,few,TRBD2,TGCAGCGCATCAATTATAGCGGGGGAGGGCGAGCAGTACTTC,CSASIIAGEGEQYF
TRBV15,TRBJ1-5,-,-,TGTGCCACCCGTGGACTGGGCAATCAGCCCCAGCATTTT,CATRGLGNQPQHF
TRBV28,TRBJ1-5,-,TRBD1,TGTGCCAGCAGGCCGGACAGGGGGCCTCAGCCCCAGCATTTT,CASRPDRGPQPQHF
TRBV25-1,TRBJ1-1,-,-,TGTGCCAGCAGTGACCCGAGGGGGAGCGGCACTGAAGCTTTCTTT,CASSDPRGSGTEAFF
TRBV5-1,TRBJ1-5,-,TRBD1,TGCGCCAGCAGCGTACAGGGGGCGTTGGGTCAGCCCCAGCATTTT,CASSVQGALGQPQHF
TRBV21-1,TRBJ1-2,-,-,TGTGCCAGCATCAGAAGAGGGGGCTCTAACTATGGCTACACCTTC,CASIRRGGSNYGYTF
TRBV7-8,TRBJ2-3,once,TRBD1,TGTGCCAGCAGCTTCAGGACAGGGGGGACAGATACGCAGTATTTT,CASSFRTGGTDTQYF
TRBV4-1,TRBJ2-7,few,TRBD1,TGCGCCAGCAGCCACCACACAGGGGGGAGTGCTTACGAGCAGTACTTC,CASSHHTGGSAYEQYF
TRBV2,TRBJ1-2,-,-,TGTGCCAGCAGTGAACGCACAGGCACTAACTATGGCTACACCTTC,CASSERTGTNYGYTF
TRBV4-1,TRBJ2-2,-,-,TGCGCCAGCAGCCAAGGGGCCCCGGCCGAGTACACCGGGGAGCTGTTTTTT,CASSQGAPAEYTGELFF
TRBV27,TRBJ1-6,-,TRBD1,TGTGCCAGCAGTTTTATCGGCGGGACAGGATATTCACCCCTCCACTTT,CASSFIGGTGYSPLHF
TRBV4-1,TRBJ2-1,few,TRBD2,TGCGCCAGCAGCCAAGAGTGGACTAGCGGGGCGACCTACAATGAGCAGTTCTTC,CASSQEWTSGATYNEQFF
TRBV11-1,TRBJ2-5,-,TRBD1,TGTGCCAGCAGCCGCGACAGGGAAAAAGAGACCCAGTACTTC,CASSRDREKETQYF
TRBV2,TRBJ2-2,-,TRBD1,TGTGCCAGCAGTGAAGCGCGTTACGGGACAGGGGACGGGGAGCTGTTTTTT,CASSEARYGTGDGELFF
TRBV2,TRBJ2-3,-,-,TGTGCCAGCTTGGCAGGGCAGGGAACAGATACGCAGTATTTT,CASLAGQGTDTQYF
TRBV9,TRBJ2-2,few,-,TGTGCCAGCAGCGCCGCAGGCAGGCAGAACACCGGGGAGCTGTTTTTT,CASSAAGRQNTGELFF
TRBV4-3,TRBJ2-3,-,-,TGCGCCAGCAGCCAATGGGGGGGCGCAGATACGCAGTATTTT,CASSQWGGADTQYF
TRBV6-1,TRBJ2-3,few,-,TGTGCCACCCGACTCGGGACTAGCACAGATACGCAGTATTTT,CATRLGTSTDTQYF
TRBV6-1,TRBJ1-1,-,TRBD1,TGTGCCAGCAGTGAAGGACAGGGGGCCACGTCTAACGCTTTCTTT,CASSEGQGATSNAFF
TRBV7-2,TRBJ1-1,once,-,TGTGCCAGCAGCCCCTTGGGGAGGGACACTGAAGCTTTCTTT,CASSPLGRDTEAFF
TRBV7-9,TRBJ1-6,-,TRBD1,TGTGCCAGCAGTCTACAGGGGGCGAGAAATTCACCCCTCCACTTT,CASSLQGARNSPLHF
TRBV19,TRBJ1-2,-,-,TGTGCCAGTAGTAACAGAATTCTACGGCCCTTCGGGGATGGCTACACCTTC,CASSNRILRPFGDGYTF
TRBV6-5,TRBJ1-1,-,TRBD1,TGTGCCTCCCGGACAGGGAATCTATTGAACACTGAAGCTTTCTTT,CASRTGNLLNTEAFF